The source of this T cell receptor beta chain is a study of T cell repertoires in cytomegalovirus infection. Study overall: Public TCR beta signature analysis indicated the presence of both CMV infection and matching HLA type.

On this clonotype itself: This may come from a read error, since a much larger clone is one base off.

V was pared by 3 bases and J by 0 bases, with 9 bases between. This CDR3 has 15 residues. Germline V gene data show CDR1 as MNHNS and CDR2 as SASEGT. TCRdb independently ran MiXCR on the reads; one entry per CDR3 protein. Here the sample spans around 450,000 distinct CDR3 sequences, approximately 31% being singletons. Sequences were obtained from PBMCs. The V gene is TRBV6-1, the J gene TRBJ1-5, with no clear D. The sequence was collected from a human donor in good health (CMV status not recorded). Some clones in this sample may be carry-over from other donors' samples. CDR3 protein: CASSDLILSNQPQHF. The CDR3 bases are TGTGCCAGCAGTGATCTGATCCTTAGCAATCAGCCCCAGCATTTT.